The 25 T cell receptor beta chains reported below all come from one sample, sequenced in a study of cytomegalovirus exposure and HLA in healthy donors. Primers: 60 Vbeta forward and 13 Jbeta reverse. Only in-frame clones appear in the TCRdb table, and some are missing; sequencing was by immunoSEQ multiplex PCR. The sample lists about 130,000 clones, more than 70% occurring once. The sample was PBMCs. The receptors stem from a male donor in good health and CMV-seronegative.

The chain is built from TRBV11-2 and TRBJ2-5, with D hard to call. CDR1 is SGHAT, CDR2 FQNNGV, per germline. The CDR3 sequence is 12 residues long. Trimming stripped 4 bases from V and 0 bases from J, with 3 bases between. The CDR3 bases are TGTGCCAGCAGCTCGTACCAAGAGACCCAGTACTTC. Encoded protein: CASSSYQETQYF.

V usage is TRBV6-1 and J usage is TRBJ1-5; the D is unclear. Trimming left V 2 bases short and J 7 bases short, with 9 bases between. Per the germline V gene, CDR1 is MNHNS and CDR2 is SASEGT. The length of the CDR3 is 13 residues. This CDR3 is CASSELPYQPQHF. CDR3 DNA: TGTGCCAGCAGTGAACTTCCCTACCAGCCCCAGCATTTT.

This clone was picked up one time. The genes are TRBV7-6 and TRBJ2-7, with TRBD1 matching over 9 bases. The germline V gene encodes CDR1 SGHVS and CDR2 FNYEAQ. The CDR3 extends over 15 amino acids. V shed 1 base and J 6 bases; nucleotides not matched to a gene: 7. In DNA form, the CDR3 reads TGTGCCAGCAGCTTAGGGGGACAGGGCTCCACCGAGCAGTACTTC. Translated, it gives CASSLGGQGSTEQYF.

This clone was seen a few times. Other DNA sequences from this sample encode an identical CDR3 as well. The V gene is TRBV4-1, the J gene TRBJ1-5; D gene ambiguous. The CDR3 has 13 residues. V was cut by 3 bases and J by 4 bases, with 7 bases left in between. The germline V gene has CDR1 MGHRA and CDR2 YSYEKL. For the CDR3, the DNA is TGCGCCAGCAGCCACCGGAGGAATCAGCCCCAGCATTTT. Amino acid sequence: CASSHRRNQPQHF.

In this sample, this clone turned up once. The chain is built from TRBV5-1 and TRBJ2-3, with TRBD1 matching 9 bases. The CDR3 loop spans 14 amino acids. V shed 4 bases and J 8 bases; nucleotides not matched to a gene: 8. Germline V gene data show CDR1 as SGHRS and CDR2 as YFSETQ. This CDR3 reads CASSPGQGETTQYF. In nucleotides, the CDR3 is TGCGCCAGCAGCCCGGGACAGGGAGAGACTACGCAGTATTTT.

The chain is built from TRBV5-4 and TRBJ1-5, with 9 bases matching TRBD1. This CDR3 is 12 amino acids long. J lost 6 bases, V lost 10 bases, and 5 bases had no gene match. Germline loops: CDR1 SGHNT, CDR2 YYREEE (reference sequence). This CDR3 reads CAWGQGIQPQHF. The CDR3 DNA sequence: TGTGCCTGGGGACAGGGAATTCAGCCCCAGCATTTT.

CDR3 nucleotide sequence: TGTGCCAGCAGCGCCCGGACAGCTATGAACACTGAAGCTTTCTTT. Translating it yields CASSARTAMNTEAFF. The chain joins TRBV7-9 to TRBJ1-1; perhaps TRBD1 as D (6 bases). The CDR3 is 15 residues long. CDR1 SEHNR and CDR2 FQNEAQ come from the germline V gene (reference sequence). With 5 bases removed from V and 0 bases from J, the gap between germline ends came to 13 bases.

The J gene is TRBJ2-7, the V gene TRBV9; tentatively, D is TRBD1 (6 bases). Germline CDR1 and CDR2: SGDLS and YYNGEE. The CDR3 length is 15 residues. Trimming removed 0 bases from V and 2 bases from J, with 12 bases in between. The CDR3 region is CASSVAPDSTYEQYF. The CDR3 DNA follows: TGTGCCAGCAGCGTAGCTCCGGACAGTACCTACGAGCAGTACTTC. The full variable domain, its missing parts supplied by reference TRBV9 and TRBJ2-7, is DSGVTQTPKHLITATGQRVTLRCSPRSGDLSVYWYQQSLDQGLQFLIQYYNGEERAKGNILERFSAQQFPDLHSELNLSSLELGDSALYFCASSVAPDSTYEQYFGPGTRLTVT.

This sequence joins TRBV11-3 and TRBJ1-2; D not resolved. Germline CDR1 reads SGHNT; CDR2 reads YENEEA. The CDR3 totals 15 residues. V lost 0 bases, J lost 5 bases, and 13 bases lay in between. The CDR3 coding sequence is TGTGCCAGCAGCTTAGAGGTAGATTTGAGATATGGCTACACCTTC. Translating gives CASSLEVDLRYGYTF.

Here the CDR3 reads CAWSVRGGGGGYTF. The DNA of the CDR3 is TGTGCCTGGAGTGTACGGGGAGGGGGTGGCGGCTACACCTTC. The gene calls are TRBV30 and TRBJ1-2, with D perhaps TRBD1 (6 bases). The V end lost 0 bases, the J end lost 8 bases, and 16 bases lay between the germline ends. The CDR3 is made up of 14 amino acids. Germline V lookup: CDR1 GTSNPN, CDR2 SVGIG (reference sequence).

The CDR3 DNA sequence: TGTGCCAGCAGCTTTGATGCCGGGACAGCGAACACTGAAGCTTTCTTT. It encodes CASSFDAGTANTEAFF. The chain is built from TRBV5-4 and TRBJ1-1; 7 nucleotides line up with TRBD1. Germline values: CDR1 SGHNT, CDR2 YYREEE (reference sequence). The CDR3 is made up of 16 amino acids. The J segment lost 1 base and the V segment lost 2 bases, leaving 8 bases of the junction unmatched.

J is TRBJ1-5 and V is TRBV6-5; TRBD1 might be the D (6 bases). CDR1 and CDR2 (germline): MNHEY, SVGAGI. The length of the CDR3 is 14 residues. V lost 6 bases and J 4 bases, leaving 13 bases between the germline ends. The CDR3 bases are TGTGCCAGCAGGCCCGGGGGGGCGAATCAGCCCCAGCATTTT. It specifies CASRPGGANQPQHF.

The rearrangement joins TRBV7-2 to TRBJ2-7; 11 bases line up with TRBD2. The CDR3 extends over 14 amino acids. CDR1 and CDR2 (germline): SGHTA, FQGNSA. V lost 6 bases to trimming and J lost 4 bases; unmatched junction nucleotides: 5. CDR3 sequence (DNA): TGTGCCAGCAGACTGACTAGCGGGGCTTACGAGCAGTACTTC. The encoded protein is CASRLTSGAYEQYF.

The chain couples TRBV7-8 to TRBJ1-1; 8 positions match TRBD1. Germline CDR1 and CDR2: SGHVS and FQNEAQ. The CDR3 runs 16 residues. J gave up 0 bases and V 2 bases, and 5 bases lay outside the gene matches. CDR3 DNA: TGTGCCAGCAGCTTAAACCCGACAGGGGTGAACACTGAAGCTTTCTTT. It codes for CASSLNPTGVNTEAFF.

The sample holds a few counts of this clone. The chain recombines TRBV29-1 with TRBJ1-1, with D possibly TRBD1 on 5 matching bases. Trimming took 4 bases from V and 5 from J, leaving 11 bases between them. The CDR3 is 12 residues long. CDR1 SQVTM and CDR2 ANQGSEA come from the germline V gene. Here the CDR3 DNA reads TGCAGCGTTGTCCCTAAGGGGACTGAAGCTTTCTTT. Translated, it gives CSVVPKGTEAFF.

This chain uses TRBV10-3 with TRBJ1-1; D is possibly TRBD1 (5 bases). V lost 8 bases and J lost 3, with 13 bases in between. Per the germline V gene, CDR1 is ENHRY and CDR2 is SYGVKD. The CDR3 contains 13 residues. The CDR3 nucleotides read TGTGCCATCTACCGCGGGGGGGACACTGAAGCTTTCTTT. Protein sequence: CAIYRGGDTEAFF.

This chain connects TRBV7-2 to TRBJ1-2; possible D gene TRBD1, 5 bases. The germline CDR1 and CDR2 sequences are SGHTA and FQGNSA. V was shortened by 1 base and J by 8 bases, with 17 bases between the two germline ends. The CDR3 extends over 15 amino acids. The CDR3 region is CASSLGLRGGGGYTF. The CDR3, as DNA: TGTGCCAGCAGCTTAGGGTTAAGGGGTGGTGGGGGCTACACCTTC. Full variable domain (rest looked up from reference TRBV7-2 and TRBJ1-2): GAGVSQSPSNKVTEKGKDVELRCDPISGHTALYWYRQSLGQGLEFLIYFQGNSAPDKSGLPSDRFSAERTGGSVSTLTIQRTQQEDSAVYLCASSLGLRGGGGYTFGSGTRLTVV.

The V call is TRBV7-2, the J call TRBJ2-7; 8 bases match TRBD2. The CDR3 runs to 13 residues. After removal of 3 bases from V and 6 bases from J, the junction contained 4 bases not matched to a gene. CDR1 is SGHTA and CDR2 is FQGNSA in the germline V gene. This chain's CDR3 is CASSFSAGGEQYF. CDR3 nucleotide sequence: TGTGCCAGCAGCTTTTCCGCGGGGGGCGAGCAGTACTTC.

This clone occurred once. The chain has TRBV28 and TRBJ2-1; the match to TRBD2 covers 15 bases. J was trimmed by 5 bases and V by 6 bases; bases with no gene match: 2. Per germline, CDR1 MDHEN and CDR2 SYDVKM. CDR3 length: 15 residues. The CDR3 loop is CASSWTSGGDNEQFF. As DNA, the CDR3 is TGTGCCAGCAGCTGGACTAGCGGGGGGGACAATGAGCAGTTCTTC.

The gene calls are TRBV6-4 and TRBJ1-2; 10 nucleotides match TRBD1. Germline lookup yields CDR1 MRHNA and CDR2 SNTAGT. The V and J ends lost 5 bases and 6 bases, in that order; junction bases with no gene match: 12. This CDR3 is 16 amino acids long. CDR3: CASSQMGGQGINGYTF. In nucleotides, the CDR3 is TGTGCCAGCAGTCAAATGGGGGGACAGGGGATAAATGGCTACACCTTC.

The J gene is TRBJ2-5, the V gene TRBV14; the D gene is possibly TRBD1 (5 bases). V was cut by 4 bases and J by 1 base, with 16 bases left in between. The CDR3 sequence is 16 residues long. Per germline, CDR1 SGHDN and CDR2 FVKESK. CDR3 sequence reads: CASSPFRAKSQETQYF. The DNA of the CDR3 is TGTGCCAGCAGCCCCTTCAGGGCGAAATCCCAAGAGACCCAGTACTTC.

This CDR3 is CASNPPGNEQFF. The CDR3 bases are TGTGCCAGCAACCCGCCGGGCAATGAGCAGTTCTTC. The genes are TRBV2 and TRBJ2-1; D unclear. The V end was cut by 7 bases, the J end by 6 bases, with 10 bases between. This CDR3 is built from 12 residues. Per germline, CDR1 SNHLY and CDR2 FYNNEI.

The chain uses TRBV7-2 and TRBJ1-1; D is uncertain. Germline CDR1 and CDR2: SGHTA and FQGNSA. The CDR3 is 13 amino acids. Trimming stripped 5 bases from V and 1 base from J, with 8 bases between. The CDR3 DNA follows: TGTGCCAGCAGCGCACAAGAGAACACTGAAGCTTTCTTT. Its translation: CASSAQENTEAFF.

The table lists this clone with a few counts. This rearrangement joins TRBV4-1 to TRBJ2-7; no clear D gene. The CDR3 contains 15 residues. Trimming stripped 2 bases from V and 4 bases from J, with 15 bases between. The germline CDR1 and CDR2 sequences are MGHRA and YSYEKL. CDR3 in DNA: TGCGCCAGCAGCCAATCCCTCGTAGAAATTTACGAGCAGTACTTC. Its translation is CASSQSLVEIYEQYF.

This chain links TRBV7-2 with TRBJ2-5; tentatively, D is TRBD1 (5 bases). The CDR3 loop spans 14 amino acids. Trimming cost V 5 bases and J 5 bases, with 15 bases left between them. CDR1 and CDR2 (germline): SGHTA, FQGNSA. CDR3 sequence reads: CASSAQALGETQYF. As DNA, the CDR3 is TGTGCCAGCAGCGCACAGGCCCTGGGGGAGACCCAGTACTTC.